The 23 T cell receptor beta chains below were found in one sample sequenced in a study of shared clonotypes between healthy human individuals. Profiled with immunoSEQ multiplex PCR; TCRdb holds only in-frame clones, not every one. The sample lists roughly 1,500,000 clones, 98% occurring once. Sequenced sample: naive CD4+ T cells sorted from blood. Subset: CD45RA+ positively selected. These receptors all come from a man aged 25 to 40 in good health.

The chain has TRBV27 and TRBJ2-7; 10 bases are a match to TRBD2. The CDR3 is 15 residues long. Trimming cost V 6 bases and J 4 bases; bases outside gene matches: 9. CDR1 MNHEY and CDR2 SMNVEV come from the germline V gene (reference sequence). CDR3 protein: CASRDLAGVRYEQYF. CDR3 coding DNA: TGTGCCAGCAGAGATCTAGCGGGAGTGAGGTACGAGCAGTACTTC.

In DNA, the CDR3 is TGCAGCGTAGTTAACAGGGGTTCCTACGAGCAGTACTTC. Translated, it gives CSVVNRGSYEQYF. The chain combines TRBV29-1 with TRBJ2-7, with TRBD1 matching over 7 bases. The junction had 6 bases not matched to a gene; V was cut back by 6 bases and J by 1 base. Per germline, CDR1 SQVTM and CDR2 ANQGSEA. The CDR3 length is 13 residues.

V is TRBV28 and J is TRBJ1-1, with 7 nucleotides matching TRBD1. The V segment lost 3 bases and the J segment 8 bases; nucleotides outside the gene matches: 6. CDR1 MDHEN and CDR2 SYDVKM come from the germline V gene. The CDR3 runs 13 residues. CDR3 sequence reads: CASSFGQVGEAFF. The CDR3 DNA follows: TGTGCCAGCAGTTTTGGACAGGTAGGGGAAGCTTTCTTT.

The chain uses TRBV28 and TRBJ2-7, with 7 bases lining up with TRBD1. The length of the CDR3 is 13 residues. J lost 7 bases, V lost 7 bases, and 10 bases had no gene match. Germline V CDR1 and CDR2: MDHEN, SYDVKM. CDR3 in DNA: TGTGCCAGCATCGAACAGCAGGGACAGGAGCAGTACTTC. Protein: CASIEQQGQEQYF.

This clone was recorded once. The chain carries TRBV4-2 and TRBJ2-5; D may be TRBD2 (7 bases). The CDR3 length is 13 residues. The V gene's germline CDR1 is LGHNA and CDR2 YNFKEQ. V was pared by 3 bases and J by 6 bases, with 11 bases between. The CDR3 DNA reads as TGTGCCAGCAGCCATCGGGGGGCGCAGACCCAGTACTTC. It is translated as CASSHRGAQTQYF.

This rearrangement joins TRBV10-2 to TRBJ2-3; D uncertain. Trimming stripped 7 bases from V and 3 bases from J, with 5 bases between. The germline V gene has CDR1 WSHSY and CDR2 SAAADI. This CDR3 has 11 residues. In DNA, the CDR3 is TGCGCCAGCATCAAAACAGATACGCAGTATTTT. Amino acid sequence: CASIKTDTQYF.

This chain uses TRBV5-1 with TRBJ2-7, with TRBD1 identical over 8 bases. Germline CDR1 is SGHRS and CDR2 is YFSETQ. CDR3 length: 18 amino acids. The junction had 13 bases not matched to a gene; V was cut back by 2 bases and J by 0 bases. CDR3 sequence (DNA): TGCGCCAGCAGCTTTCACGTACAGGGGGTAGGGAGCTCCTACGAGCAGTACTTC. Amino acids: CASSFHVQGVGSSYEQYF.

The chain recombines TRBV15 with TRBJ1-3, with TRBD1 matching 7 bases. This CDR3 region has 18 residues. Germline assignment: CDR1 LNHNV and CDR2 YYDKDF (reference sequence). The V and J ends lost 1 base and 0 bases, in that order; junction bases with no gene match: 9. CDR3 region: CATSRGYRTGDSGNTIYF. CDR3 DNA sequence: TGTGCCACCAGCAGAGGTTATCGGACAGGAGACTCTGGAAACACCATATATTTT. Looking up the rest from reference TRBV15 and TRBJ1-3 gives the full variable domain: DAMVIQNPRYQVTQFGKPVTLSCSQTLNHNVMYWYQQKSSQAPKLLFHYYDKDFNNEADTPDNFQSRRPNTSFCFLDIRSPGLGDTAMYLCATSRGYRTGDSGNTIYFGEGSWLTVV.

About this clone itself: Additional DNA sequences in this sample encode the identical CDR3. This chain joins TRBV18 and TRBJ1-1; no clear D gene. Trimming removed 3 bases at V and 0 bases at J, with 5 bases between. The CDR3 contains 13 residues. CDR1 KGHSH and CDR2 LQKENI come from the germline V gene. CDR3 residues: CASSPQMNTEAFF. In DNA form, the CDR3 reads TGTGCCAGCTCACCCCAGATGAACACTGAAGCTTTCTTT.

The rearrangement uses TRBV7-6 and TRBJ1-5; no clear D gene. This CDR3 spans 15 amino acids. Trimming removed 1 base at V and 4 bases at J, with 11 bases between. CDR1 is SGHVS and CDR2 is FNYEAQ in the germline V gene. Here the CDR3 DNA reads TGTGCCAGCAGCTTAGATGGGTTCGGGAATCAGCCCCAGCATTTT. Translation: CASSLDGFGNQPQHF. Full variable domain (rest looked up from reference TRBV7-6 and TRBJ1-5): GAGVSQSPRYKVTKRGQDVALRCDPISGHVSLYWYRQALGQGPEFLTYFNYEAQQDKSGLPNDRFSAERPEGSISTLTIQRTEQRDSAMYRCASSLDGFGNQPQHFGDGTRLSIL.

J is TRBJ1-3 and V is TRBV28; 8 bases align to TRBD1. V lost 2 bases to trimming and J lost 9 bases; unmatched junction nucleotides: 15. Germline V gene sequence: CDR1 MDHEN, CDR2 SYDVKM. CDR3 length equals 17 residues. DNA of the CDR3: TGTGCCAGCAGTTTAGAGGCAGGGGGCGTCCTGGGCGCCACCATATATTTT. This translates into CASSLEAGGVLGATIYF.

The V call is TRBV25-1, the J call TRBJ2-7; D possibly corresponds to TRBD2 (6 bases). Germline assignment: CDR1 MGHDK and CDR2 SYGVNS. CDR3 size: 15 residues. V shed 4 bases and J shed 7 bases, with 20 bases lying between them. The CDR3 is CASSGPGGAIREQYF. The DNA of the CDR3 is TGTGCCAGCAGTGGGCCAGGAGGGGCAATTAGGGAGCAGTACTTC.

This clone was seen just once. CDR3 amino acids: CASSETSGSFGNIQYF. CDR3 bases: TGTGCCAGCAGCGAGACTAGCGGGAGTTTTGGTAACATTCAGTACTTC. The V call is TRBV9, the J call TRBJ2-4; 12 bases align to TRBD2. Germline CDR1 reads SGDLS; CDR2 reads YYNGEE. This CDR3 has 16 amino acids. The junction had 8 bases not matched to a gene; V was cut back by 3 bases and J by 7 bases.

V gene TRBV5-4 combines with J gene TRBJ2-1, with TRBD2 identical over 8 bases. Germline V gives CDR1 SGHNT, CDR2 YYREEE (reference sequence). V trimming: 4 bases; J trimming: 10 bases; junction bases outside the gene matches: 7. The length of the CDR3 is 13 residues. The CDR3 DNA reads TGTGCCAGCAGCCCGCGGGGGGCATGGGAGCAGTTCTTC. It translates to CASSPRGAWEQFF.

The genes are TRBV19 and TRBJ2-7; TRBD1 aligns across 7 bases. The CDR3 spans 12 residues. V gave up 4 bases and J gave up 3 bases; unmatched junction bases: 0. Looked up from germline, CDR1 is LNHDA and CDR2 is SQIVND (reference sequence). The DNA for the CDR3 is TGTGCCAGTAGTAGACAGGGCTACGAGCAGTACTTC. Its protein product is CASSRQGYEQYF.

The CDR3 loop is CASSHQTGFSHEQYF. CDR3 nucleotides: TGTGCCAGCAGCCATCAGACAGGGTTTAGTCACGAGCAGTACTTC. The chain has TRBV7-9 and TRBJ2-7, with TRBD1 matching over 7 bases. Germline V gives CDR1 SEHNR, CDR2 FQNEAQ (reference sequence). The CDR3 length is 15 residues. With 5 bases clipped from V and 5 bases from J, the junction kept 12 bases outside the gene matches.

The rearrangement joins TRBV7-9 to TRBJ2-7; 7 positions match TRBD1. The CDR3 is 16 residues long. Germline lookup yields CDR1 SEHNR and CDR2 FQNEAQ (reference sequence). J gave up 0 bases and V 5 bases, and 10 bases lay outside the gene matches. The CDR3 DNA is TGTGCCAGCAGCCCACGACAGGGATGGCCCTCCTACGAGCAGTACTTC. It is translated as CASSPRQGWPSYEQYF.

The CDR3 region is CATSPPTDTQYF. CDR3 DNA sequence: TGTGCCACGTCGCCCCCCACAGATACGCAGTATTTT. The chain joins TRBV19 to TRBJ2-3; D ambiguous. CDR1 and CDR2 (germline): LNHDA, SQIVND (reference sequence). The CDR3 sequence is 12 residues long. Trimming left V 10 bases short and J 2 bases short, with 10 bases between. Full variable domain (remainder filled in from reference TRBV19 and TRBJ2-3): DGGITQSPKYLFRKEGQNVTLSCEQNLNHDAMYWYRQDPGQGLRLIYYSQIVNDFQKGDIAEGYSVSREKKESFPLTVTSAQKNPTAFYLCATSPPTDTQYFGPGTRLTVL.

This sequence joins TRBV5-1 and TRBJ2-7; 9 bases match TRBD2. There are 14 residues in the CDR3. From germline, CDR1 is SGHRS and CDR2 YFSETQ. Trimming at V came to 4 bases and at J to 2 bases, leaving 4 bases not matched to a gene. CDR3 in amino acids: CASSGTSTPYEQYF. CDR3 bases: TGCGCCAGCAGCGGGACTAGCACGCCCTACGAGCAGTACTTC.

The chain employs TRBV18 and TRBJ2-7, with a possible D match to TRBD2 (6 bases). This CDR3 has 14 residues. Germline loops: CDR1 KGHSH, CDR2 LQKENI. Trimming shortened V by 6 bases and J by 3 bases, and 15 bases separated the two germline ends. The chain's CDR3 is CASSAGGDLYEQYF. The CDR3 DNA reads TGTGCCAGCTCGGCTGGCGGGGATCTCTACGAGCAGTACTTC.

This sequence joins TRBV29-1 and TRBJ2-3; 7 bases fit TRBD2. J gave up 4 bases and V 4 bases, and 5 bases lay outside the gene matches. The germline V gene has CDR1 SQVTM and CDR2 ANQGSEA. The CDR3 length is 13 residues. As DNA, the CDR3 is TGCAGCGTTGGGGGAGGGCCCTCAGATACGCAGTATTTT. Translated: CSVGGGPSDTQYF.

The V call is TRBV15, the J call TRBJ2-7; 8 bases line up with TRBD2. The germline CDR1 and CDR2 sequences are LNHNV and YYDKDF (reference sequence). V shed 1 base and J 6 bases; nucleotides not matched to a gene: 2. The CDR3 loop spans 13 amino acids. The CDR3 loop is CATSRGGTSEQYF. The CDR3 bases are TGTGCCACCAGCAGAGGAGGGACTAGCGAGCAGTACTTC.

In DNA, the CDR3 is TGTGCCAGCAGCTTGCCGGGGACGGGTTCGGAGACCCAGTACTTC. Translating it yields CASSLPGTGSETQYF. This sequence joins TRBV5-4 and TRBJ2-5, with D tentatively TRBD1 or TRBD2 (5 bases each). V was clipped by 1 base and J by 5 bases, with 15 bases between them. CDR1 SGHNT and CDR2 YYREEE come from the germline V gene (reference sequence). The CDR3 sequence is 15 residues long. Based on the CDR3 plus reference TRBV5-4 and TRBJ2-5, the full variable domain is ETGVTQSPTHLIKTRGQQVTLRCSSQSGHNTVSWYQQALGQGPQFIFQYYREEENGRGNFPPRFSGLQFPNYSSELNVNALELDDSALYLCASSLPGTGSETQYFGPGTRLLVL.